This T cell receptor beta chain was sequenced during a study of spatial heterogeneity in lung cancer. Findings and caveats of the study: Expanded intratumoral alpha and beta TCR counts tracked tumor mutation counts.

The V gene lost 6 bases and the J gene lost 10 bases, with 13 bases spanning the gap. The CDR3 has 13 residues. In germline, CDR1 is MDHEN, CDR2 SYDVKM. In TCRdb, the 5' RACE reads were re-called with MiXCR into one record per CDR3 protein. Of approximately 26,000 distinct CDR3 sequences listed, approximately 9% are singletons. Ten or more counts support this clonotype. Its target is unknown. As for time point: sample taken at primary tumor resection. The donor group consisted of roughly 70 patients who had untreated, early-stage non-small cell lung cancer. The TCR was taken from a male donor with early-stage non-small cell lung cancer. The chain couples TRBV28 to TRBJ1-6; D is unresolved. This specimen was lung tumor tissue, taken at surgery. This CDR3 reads CASSLAVESPLHF. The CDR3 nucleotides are TGTGCCAGCAGCCTCGCGGTAGAGTCACCCCTCCACTTT.